This T cell receptor beta chain originates from a study of cytomegalovirus exposure and HLA in healthy donors. The PCR had 60 Vbeta and 13 Jbeta primers. Clones were read by immunoSEQ multiplex PCR, and TCRdb kept only the in-frame ones, dropping some. The repertoire includes hundreds of thousands of clones, around 90% of them detected once, and about 2% sits in the top ten. This TCR came from a woman between 18 and 29 years old in good health and CMV-seronegative. Sequencing input: PBMCs.

The CDR3 loop reads CASSAGQGGSYEQYF. As DNA, the CDR3 is TGTGCCAGCAGCGCCGGACAGGGGGGCTCCTACGAGCAGTACTTC. This chain links TRBV11-3 with TRBJ2-7, with 10 bases lining up with TRBD1. The V segment lost 5 bases and the J segment 0 bases; nucleotides outside the gene matches: 4. Germline-derived CDR1 and CDR2 are SGHNT and YENEEA. The CDR3 sequence is 15 residues long.